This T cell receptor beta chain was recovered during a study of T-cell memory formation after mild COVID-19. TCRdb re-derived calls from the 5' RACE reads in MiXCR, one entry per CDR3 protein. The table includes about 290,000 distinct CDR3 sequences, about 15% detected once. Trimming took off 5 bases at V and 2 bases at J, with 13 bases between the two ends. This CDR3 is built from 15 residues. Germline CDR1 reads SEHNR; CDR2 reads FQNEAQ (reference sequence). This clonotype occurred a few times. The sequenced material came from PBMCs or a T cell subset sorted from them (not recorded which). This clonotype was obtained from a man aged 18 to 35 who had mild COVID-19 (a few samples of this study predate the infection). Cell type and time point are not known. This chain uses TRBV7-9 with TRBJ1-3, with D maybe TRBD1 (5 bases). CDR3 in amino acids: CASSLLVGAGNTIYF. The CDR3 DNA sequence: TGTGCCAGCAGCCTACTAGTGGGGGCTGGAAACACCATATATTTT.